A single TCR beta chain is shown here with its context. Its specific antigen is unknown. It has no much larger one-base neighbor in the sample; base qualities were not kept. The data derive from a study of blood T cell repertoires in COVID-19 (TCRdb year 2020). Notes on the research overall: The collaborator samples originated in the United States, Italy and Spain and spanned the acute and convalescent phases of COVID-19. The dataset comprised deeply sampled blood TCRbeta repertoires from subjects exposed to, actively infected with, or recovered from COVID-19. A freely available public database, intended as a resource for researchers studying the immune response to SARS-CoV-2, is where the repertoires were released. The samples were drawn from two sources: the first 160 participants of the ongoing ImmuneRACE study, and 1,000 to 1,500 subjects contributed by 6 global collaborators. The prospective study material was composed of cDNA or gDNA derived from T cells, B-cell-depleted T cells, or PBMCs. Where available, HLA class I and class II types were taken from metadata supplied by the sample provider and were not determined by assay-based typing. Sample metadata almost always included a de-identified subject ID, COVID-19 status, age in years and sex. On the study overall, not on this receptor specifically: How much clinical and demographic metadata was included differed by source and by participant, and the metadata was provided uncurated.

The CDR3 goes from the cysteine to the phenylalanine over 15 residues. Just the 45-base CDR3 DNA is kept, in frame starting at base 1. V loses 0 bases of germline sequence and J loses 3 bases, and the interval between the two ends is 8 bases. CDR1 is given as SEHNR and CDR2 as FQNEAQ, both from the germline V gene (reference sequence). TCRbeta CDR3 regions were amplified from genomic DNA by means of the immunoSEQ Assay, a bias-controlled multiplex PCR. The original pipeline was this. Nucleated cell counts per sample were estimated from amplification of reference gene primers within the assay. To quantify the absolute abundance of each unique TCRbeta CDR3 rearrangement, sequence reads were collapsed and filtered. Productive Simpson clonality was computed per sample as the square root of Simpson's diversity index over productive rearrangements. Here the immuneACCESS table is served through TCRdb, limited to in-frame sequences with V and J called. Missing clones are a known gap in these copies; in checked studies unresolved V genes cover under half, and the rest lacks a known reason. The V and J calls and clone size come from that table; D and trimming were worked out from the DNA. The sample contains roughly 76,000 clones, around 88% of them found a single time. The top ten constitute roughly 1% of the sample.

In the prospective study, participants were about 18 to 95 years old, resided in approximately 25 geographic areas of the United States, and were enrolled through a virtual design. In the prospective study, cohorts were assigned on the basis of participant-reported clinical history obtained from a screening survey and a study questionnaire. Each participant in the prospective study had whole blood, serum and a nasopharyngeal or oropharyngeal swab collected by mobile phlebotomists. Prospective study participants could optionally give additional blood draws and questionnaires over an approximately 2-month period. Before DNA extraction, prospective study blood samples were shipped either frozen or at room temperature.

Here the chain combines TRBV7-9 and TRBJ1-4; perhaps TRBD1 is the D gene, with 5 bases matching. The receptor was derived from a woman in her 50s with acute COVID-19. Sequenced sample: PBMCs or T cells enriched from blood (not recorded which). The nucleotide sequence reads as follows: TGTGCCAGCAGCTTAGCTGGGGGGTCTAATGAAAAACTGTTTTTT. It translates to CASSLAGGSNEKLFF.